This is a list of T cell receptor beta chains from one sample in a study of cytomegalovirus exposure and HLA in healthy donors. Produced via immunoSEQ multiplex PCR; TCRdb's table is partial and in-frame only. The data contain around 140,000 clones, about four fifths of them singletons. Sequencing used PBMCs. Receptors originate from a woman in her thirties or forties in good health and CMV-seronegative. The CDR3 runs from the conserved cysteine through the conserved F or W. Fields, in order: CDR3 protein, CDR3 DNA, CDR3 length, D gene, clone size, J gene, V gene. The D gene is left open where the match is weak. The size field is filled for only some rows; it gives once, few, many or a size class.

CASSQRGILNTEAFF | TGCGCCAGCAGCCAAAGAGGAATATTGAACACTGAAGCTTTCTTT | 15 | . | . | TRBJ1-1 | TRBV4-1
CASSFGTGNGNSPLHF | TGTGCCAGCAGCTTCGGGACAGGGAATGGTAATTCACCCCTCCACTTT | 16 | TRBD1 | . | TRBJ1-6 | TRBV5-6
CASRWGGDGIYEQYF | TGCGCCAGCAGGTGGGGGGGGGATGGAATTTACGAGCAGTACTTC | 15 | TRBD2 | . | TRBJ2-7 | TRBV5-1
CASSHQGAFGYTF | TGCGCCAGCAGCCACCAGGGGGCATTTGGCTACACCTTC | 13 | TRBD1 | few | TRBJ1-2 | TRBV4-3
CASSLWPSGGYNEQFF | TGTGCCAGCAGCTTATGGCCTAGCGGGGGTTACAATGAGCAGTTCTTC | 16 | TRBD2 | . | TRBJ2-1 | TRBV7-3
CASSVFRGNDEQYF | TGTGCCAGCTCAGTCTTCCGGGGGAATGACGAGCAGTACTTC | 14 | . | few | TRBJ2-7 | TRBV18
CASSLRQGTTDTQYF | TGTGCCAGCAGCTTACGACAGGGGACCACAGATACGCAGTATTTT | 15 | TRBD1 | . | TRBJ2-3 | TRBV5-6
CASRGQDEKLFF | TGTGCCAGCAGGGGACAGGATGAAAAACTGTTTTTT | 12 | TRBD1 | . | TRBJ1-4 | TRBV27
CASSLGAVWADEQFF | TGCGCCAGCAGCTTGGGGGCAGTTTGGGCAGATGAGCAGTTCTTC | 15 | . | . | TRBJ2-1 | TRBV5-1
CASRFRVDSYEQYF | TGTGCCAGCAGATTCAGGGTGGACTCCTACGAGCAGTACTTC | 14 | . | . | TRBJ2-7 | TRBV2
CASSVQGNNWDEQYF | TGTGCCAGCAGTGTACAGGGTAATAATTGGGACGAGCAGTACTTC | 15 | . | once | TRBJ2-7 | TRBV6-1
CASSLSGVEQYF | TGTGCCAGCAGCTTATCAGGGGTCGAGCAGTACTTC | 12 | . | . | TRBJ2-7 | TRBV7-6
CASSDVTLSSGNTIYF | TGTGCCAGCAGTGACGTCACGCTGAGCTCTGGAAACACCATATATTTT | 16 | . | . | TRBJ1-3 | TRBV25-1
CASSLALDGYTF | TGTGCCAGCAGCTTGGCCCTAGATGGCTACACCTTC | 12 | . | . | TRBJ1-2 | TRBV5-4
CASSQEGTAVRQYF | TGCGCCAGCAGCCAAGAGGGGACAGCAGTCCGGCAGTACTTC | 14 | TRBD1 | . | TRBJ2-7 | TRBV4-1
CASSPGRGGGTGELFF | TGTGCCAGCAGTCCCGGGAGGGGCGGAGGAACCGGGGAGCTGTTTTTT | 16 | TRBD2 | . | TRBJ2-2 | TRBV6-6